There are a few counts of the clone carrying this T cell receptor (beta chain). No antigen is known for it. The CDR3 is 16 amino acids. Germline V gene lookup returns CDR1 KGHSH and CDR2 LQKENI. V gave up 3 bases and J gave up 2 bases; unmatched junction bases: 6. This specimen belongs to a study of beta chain features in type 1 diabetes. Study-wide points: A definitive answer on HLA type influencing TCRB rearrangement was not reached here.

Since all of the isolated RNA was reverse transcribed, expressed TCRB transcripts were what got sequenced. Naive, central memory and regulatory T cell samples yielded around 3.3 million reads on average. TCRdb keeps only in-frame clones here, not all; method: immunoSEQ multiplex PCR. The sample contains about 140,000 clones, roughly 9.7% of which appear only once. The rearrangement uses TRBV18 and TRBJ2-2; 7 bases fit TRBD1. What was sequenced was central memory CD4+ T cells from blood. This sequence was found in a woman in her forties in good health. The CDR3 reads CASSPNDRANTGELFF. The CDR3 nucleotides read TGTGCCAGCTCACCGAACGACAGGGCAAACACCGGGGAGCTGTTTTTT.